This T cell receptor beta chain was sequenced in a study of cytomegalovirus exposure and HLA in healthy donors (dated by TCRdb to 2017 to 2019). Looking at the study overall: According to an earlier analysis of around 600 of the donors, 200 million or so T cells yielded roughly 100 million unique TCR beta sequences and about 300 Gb of sequence data. Along with the approximately 620-subject first cohort, a separate validation cohort of over a hundred different subjects was used. Donor age, sex, ethnicity and CMV serostatus were compiled together with the repertoire data. Of the approximately 400 genotyped donors, 81% were placed in the genetic ancestry cluster associated with self-reported Caucasian donors. HLA typing included class I and class II loci at four-digit resolution. To decide whether each TCR beta V gene segment behaved as functional or pseudogenic, an earlier analysis of some 600 of the donors relied on high-throughput TCR beta sequencing. A later analysis re-analyzed previously published TCR beta repertoires from approximately 670 donors and added high-resolution HLA genotyping to study TCR occurrence patterns. Across 300 to 400 genotyped donors of the cohort, an average of about 240,000 unique TCR beta nucleotide sequences per donor were sequenced, and approximately 17% of those sequences were non-productive. The later analysis used no new phenotypic data to find candidate immune exposures, relying instead on TCR beta sequences and their occurrence across donors. The study profiled the T cell repertoires of about 720 subjects by immunosequencing and related them to cytomegalovirus serostatus. The study was designed to test whether signatures of past pathogen exposure could be identified by cataloging public T cell receptors. Genome-wide SNP genotypes for about 65% of the 666 donors were used in a later genetic analysis, which treated that subset as a discovery cohort. To predict cytomegalovirus infection status, the study brought together high-throughput TCR immunosequencing, statistical association of individual TCRs with disease status, and machine learning. Typing coverage differed by locus: A, B, C, DRB1 and DQB1 were typed in about 620-640 donors, DQA1 in around 500, DPA1 in roughly 590, and DPB1 in just under 490. Every repertoire in the discovery cohort had been generated on one and the same sequencing platform. An early release that covered some 640 HLA-typed donors contained around 330 gigabases of sequencing data and tens of millions of unique TCR sequences. Roughly 5 DR-DQ haplotypes were handled as single units for association and clustering because linkage in the cohort was strong.

Of note for this clone: Its recognized antigen is unknown. Within one base of it there is no much larger clone, and no base qualities were kept.

To prepare the library, the immunoSEQ multiplex PCR assay was applied. For the multiplex PCR, a mixture combining 60 forward primers for TCR Vbeta segments and 13 reverse primers for TCR Jbeta segments was used. Amplification of the CDR3 region of rearranged TCR beta genes was performed with a multiplex PCR assay on genomic DNA. The Illumina HiSeq System was used to sequence the amplified TCR beta libraries as 87-base-pair reads. The authors' analysis ran thus. A later analysis tallied roughly 80 million unique TCR beta chains across the 666 repertoires, and about 12 million of those chains were shared by two or more donors. To remove PCR and sequencing errors, raw reads were error-corrected and collapsed into unique sequences using a nearest-neighbor algorithm that merged closely related sequences. Alignment of CDR3 sequences to IMGT reference sequences was used to assign V, D and J gene segments. For a sequence to be retained, a match of at least six nucleotides was required to both a V gene segment and a J gene segment. Rearrangements were called productive when the CDR3 lacked stop codons and stayed in frame with V and J; all others were non-productive. Following IMGT convention, CDR3 was defined as the stretch from the second conserved V-encoded cysteine up to the conserved J-encoded phenylalanine. The earlier analysis of around 640 of the donors excluded sequences that lacked an unambiguous match to a single V gene segment. An earlier analysis of about 600 of the donors called V segments functional above 56.7% productive rearrangements and segregating when the between-donor standard deviation exceeded 5%. A statistical classification framework was built to diagnose cytomegalovirus status from the catalog of TCR beta chain sequences. In a later analysis, V and J genes were assigned by comparing TCR nucleotide sequences against IMGT/GENE-DB human TR gene sequences. The TCRdist pipeline was used in a later analysis to assign CDR3 sequences and most-parsimonious VDJ recombination scenarios. A later analysis defined each TCR beta chain by its CDR3 amino acid sequence plus V-gene family, and excluded reads lacking a unique V-gene family. To address suspected cross-contamination and a sequencing artifact, a later analysis removed around 590 highly shared, low-generation-probability nucleotide sequences. A later analysis calculated a clonal expansion index for each public chain from normalized within-repertoire ranks of inferred template counts. A later analysis computed generation probabilities with a VDJ recombination model fitted to out-of-frame rearrangements, and checked the results against IGoR. A later analysis scored TCR-TCR, TCR-HLA and TCR-CMV co-occurrence with hypergeometric tests, applying a repertoire-size bias correction to TCR pairs. A later analysis estimated false discovery rates by permuting HLA or CMV assignments 20 times. A later analysis grouped co-occurring TCRs with DBSCAN, adding TCRdist sequence similarity when clustering within HLA-allele-positive subsets. Co-occurrence clustering excluded repertoires with fewer than 30,000 or more than 120,000 public chains, plus five with anomalous nucleotide sharing. TCRdb took this table from immuneACCESS and kept in-frame rearrangements with V and J called. Such tables lack part of the clones; where checked against another copy, unresolved V genes explain under half of the gap, and the rest is unexplained. The V and J calls and clone size were taken over from that table, and D and trimming were inferred from the DNA. The sample table shows about 160,000 clones, and around three quarters are seen once. Roughly 1.6% of the sample comes from the top ten.

Study-level results and caveats: The cohort was sequenced for TCR beta chains only, and without alpha or paired-chain data the features that could be detected were limited. Because the 87-base-pair reads could not distinguish some IMGT-functional V segments, including TRBV6-2 and TRBV6-3, those segments were excluded. CMV serostatus was the only immune exposure information available for the cohort. Correlated functional status among segregating V segments might be attributable to linkage disequilibrium, but an unknown experimental factor could not be ruled out. In vitro tests confirmed that a few of the cytomegalovirus-associated TCR beta chains recognize cytomegalovirus antigens. Because HLA typing was unavailable for some donors at each locus, only the typed subset was used in association tests. Compared with equally common non-associated chains, HLA-associated TCR beta chains in a later analysis were more clonally expanded and had lower generation probabilities. In a later genetic analysis, fewer N-insertions in productive TCRs were reported among donors in an Asian-associated ancestry cluster than the roughly 700-donor mean. In a later analysis, TCR association rates were found to vary across HLA loci, with the most associated TCRs seen for DRB1 alleles and the fewest for HLA-C alleles. Several of the top co-occurrence clusters appeared to be linked to parvovirus B19, influenza, CMV and Epstein-Barr virus, according to a later analysis. While some public TCRs were present in many individuals, most TCR sequences turned up only very rarely across donors. A cluster of highly shared sequence variants was judged likely to be a technical artifact of the sequencing pipeline. The study gave a list of about 170 TCR beta chains associated with cytomegalovirus. Broadly in line with IMGT annotations, most TCR beta V segments showed up in productive rearrangements about 87% or about 30% of the time in an earlier analysis of approximately 600 of the donors. The earlier analysis of fewer than 750 of the donors excluded around 17 rarely observed V segments, including chromosome 9 orphons, because counts were too low. According to the authors, the approach could potentially be generalized to other disease states and immunological phenotypes. Strong co-occurrence of HLA alleles, especially DR and DQ, made assigning TCR associations to individual alleles difficult. A further reported finding was that TCR beta sequences accurately predicted the HLA-A and HLA-B alleles for most subjects in the first cohort. Roughly uniform sequencing depth across donors was assumed in presence/absence analyses, although this assumption may not hold. In a later analysis, around 17,000 TCR beta sequences were associated with specific HLA alleles at a false discovery rate of 0.05. The classifier was reported to diagnose cytomegalovirus status with high specificity and sensitivity in both the original and validation cohorts. V-gene and J-gene trimming of TCR beta chains was associated with a missense DCLRE1C variant in a later genetic analysis, and the association was replicated in an independent cohort. In a later analysis, most CMV-associated TCR beta chains were found to appear HLA-restricted, with HLA associations seemingly driven largely by CMV exposure.

The cohort consisted of hundreds of healthy bone marrow donors. At the time of sampling, every cohort member was nominally healthy, though immune exposures that went unrecorded were likely present. The donor tested CMV seronegative and was one of the 352 seronegative cohort members. Each donor provided a peripheral blood sample, and peripheral blood mononuclear cells were used for TCR beta sequencing. Genomic DNA was extracted from the blood cell samples with the Qiagen DNeasy Blood Extraction Kit. Clipping removes 3 bases from V and 7 bases from J, with 9 as the unmatched junction base count. From the cysteine up to the phenylalanine, the CDR3 has a length of 16 residues. This entry keeps only the CDR3 DNA: 48 bases, framed from base 1. From the germline V gene, CDR1 is SGHRS and CDR2 is YFSETQ.

The sequenced material came from PBMCs. The chain is assembled from TRBV5-1 and TRBJ2-2; TRBD1 aligns with 10 central bases. This receptor was identified in a man aged 40-55 years in good health and CMV-seronegative. The encoded CDR3 is CASSSPGQGSGGELFF. The DNA reads TGCGCCAGCAGCTCCCCGGGACAGGGGAGCGGCGGGGAGCTGTTTTTT.